A single TCR beta chain is shown here with its context. The data were taken from a study of shared clonotypes between healthy human individuals. Trimming took 4 bases from V and 0 from J, leaving 12 bases between them. The CDR3 consists of 15 residues. Germline assignment: CDR1 MDHEN and CDR2 SYDVKM. The repertoire was sequenced with immunoSEQ multiplex PCR; TCRdb's copy has only in-frame clones and lacks some. The top ten clones hold about an eighth of a sample with roughly 450,000 clones, 79% of them seen once. The chain combines TRBV28 with TRBJ1-1; D unclear. This sequence originates from a middle-aged woman in good health. Some clones in this sample may be carry-over from other donors' samples. The source material was PBMCs. Here the CDR3 DNA reads TGTGCCAGCAGTTCGTCCGGGTTCATGAACACTGAAGCTTTCTTT. Encoded protein: CASSSSGFMNTEAFF.